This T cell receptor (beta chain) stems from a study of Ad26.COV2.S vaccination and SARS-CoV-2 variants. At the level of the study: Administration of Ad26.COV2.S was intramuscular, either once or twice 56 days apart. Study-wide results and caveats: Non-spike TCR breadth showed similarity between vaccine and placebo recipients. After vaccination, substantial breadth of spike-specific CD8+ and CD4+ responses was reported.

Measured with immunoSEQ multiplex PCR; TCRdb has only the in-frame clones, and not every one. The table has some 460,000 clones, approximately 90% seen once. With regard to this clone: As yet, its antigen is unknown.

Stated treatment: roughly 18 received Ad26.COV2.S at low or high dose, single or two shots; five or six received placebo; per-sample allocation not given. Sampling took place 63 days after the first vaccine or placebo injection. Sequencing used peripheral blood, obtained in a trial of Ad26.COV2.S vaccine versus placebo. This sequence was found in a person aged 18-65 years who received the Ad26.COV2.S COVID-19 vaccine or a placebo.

The CDR3 sequence: CASSPASRIYEQYF. The CDR3 coding sequence is TGTGCCAGCTCACCAGCCAGCAGAATCTACGAGCAGTACTTC. The chain joins TRBV18 to TRBJ2-7, with D unresolved. CDR1 and CDR2 (germline): KGHSH, LQKENI. The CDR3 covers 14 residues. V dropped 2 bases and J dropped 3 bases, with 11 bases sitting between them.